These T cell receptor beta chains were read from a single sample in a study of blood T cell repertoires in COVID-19. Generated by immunoSEQ multiplex PCR, the TCRdb table keeps only in-frame clones and is missing some. The sample carries under 200,000 clones, roughly 86% recorded once. Sequenced material: peripheral blood. Receptor source: a man aged 40-49 years with active or convalescent COVID-19. Each CDR3 is given with its conserved first and last residue. The D gene is left open where the match is weak. Expanded clones get a size class; other rows say once, few or many, or leave the size out.

D	J	V	size	DNA	CDR3
NA	TRBJ1-5	TRBV2	NA	TGTGCCAGCAGTGAAAATCGGCAGCCCCAGCATTTT	CASSENRQPQHF
NA	TRBJ2-7	TRBV9	NA	TGTGCCAGCAGCGTAGGAGGCGGGCGGGTCTACGAGCAGTACTTC	CASSVGGGRVYEQYF
NA	TRBJ1-3	TRBV3-1/TRBV3-2	NA	TGTGCCAGCAGCCGCTCTACTGGGAGCTCTGGAAACACCATATATTTT	CASSRSTGSSGNTIYF
NA	TRBJ1-5	TRBV28	NA	TGTGCCAGCAGTTGGGGACTGAAGAGCAATCAGCCCCAGCATTTT	CASSWGLKSNQPQHF
NA	TRBJ1-3	TRBV30	few	TGTGCCTGGATGGCGGACAGTACCTCTGGAAACACCATATATTTT	CAWMADSTSGNTIYF
NA	TRBJ1-6	TRBV19	NA	TGTGCCAGGAAGGTCGGGTCTTCCTATAATTCACCCCTCCACTTT	CARKVGSSYNSPLHF
TRBD2	TRBJ2-7	TRBV7-2	once	TGTGCCAGCAGCTTAAGTATGGCTAGCGGGGGTTACGAGCAGTACTTC	CASSLSMASGGYEQYF
TRBD2	TRBJ2-3	TRBV30	NA	TGTGCCTGGAGTGTACCCGCGGGGGGTCCAGATACGCAGTATTTT	CAWSVPAGGPDTQYF
TRBD2	TRBJ2-5	TRBV5-1	NA	TGCGCCAGCAGCTTGGTGCTAGCGGGGGGCGGACCCCGAGAGACCCAGTACTTC	CASSLVLAGGGPRETQYF
TRBD1	TRBJ1-2	TRBV3-1/TRBV3-2	NA	TGTGCCAGCAGCCAAGTTCGGACAGGCCCTTTGACCTTC	CASSQVRTGPLTF
NA	TRBJ2-7	TRBV7-9	NA	TGTGCCAGCACCCCGGGTGGGGCAGCTTACTACGAGCAGTACTTC	CASTPGGAAYYEQYF
NA	TRBJ1-6	TRBV19	NA	TGTGCCAGCCCCGGGACACCCTGGAATTCACCCCTCCACTTT	CASPGTPWNSPLHF
TRBD1	TRBJ2-5	TRBV3-1/TRBV3-2	once	TGTGCCAGCAGCCAACCGGGACAGGGGGCAGAGACCCAGTACTTC	CASSQPGQGAETQYF
NA	TRBJ1-1	TRBV9	once	TGTGCCAGCAGCGTAGCAGGCAGACCGAACACTGAAGCTTTCTTT	CASSVAGRPNTEAFF
TRBD1	TRBJ2-7	TRBV5-1	NA	TGCGCCAGCAGCGTTGGGACCAGGGGGCAAGAGCAGTACTTC	CASSVGTRGQEQYF
TRBD1	TRBJ1-1	TRBV28	NA	TGTGCCAGCAGTTCCGGGGGACAGGGTAACCCTGAAGCTTTCTTT	CASSSGGQGNPEAFF
NA	TRBJ1-2	TRBV5-1	NA	TGCGCCAGCAGACCAACGGGACTTAACTATGGCTACACCTTC	CASRPTGLNYGYTF
NA	TRBJ2-2	TRBV6-5	once	TGTGCCAGCAGTTACCGAACAGCTAACACCGGGGAGCTGTTTTTT	CASSYRTANTGELFF
TRBD2	TRBJ2-3	TRBV7-9	NA	TGTGCCAGCAGTAACATACCGGGGGGTGACACAGATACGCAGTATTTT	CASSNIPGGDTDTQYF
NA	TRBJ1-2	TRBV29-1	NA	TGCAGCGTGGCCCCTGTGCGTACTACAGGCTACACCTTC	CSVAPVRTTGYTF
TRBD2	TRBJ2-1	TRBV29-1	once	TGCAGCGTTGAGAGGCGAGGGACGGGGGGATCCGTCAATGAGCAGTTCTTC	CSVERRGTGGSVNEQFF
NA	TRBJ1-2	TRBV5-1	NA	TGCGCCAGCAGCTTGGGAGACGGGGACTATGGCTACACCTTC	CASSLGDGDYGYTF
NA	TRBJ2-5	TRBV6-5	NA	TGTGCCAGCAGCGCCCTCGTGCGTCTTGGGACCCAGTACTTC	CASSALVRLGTQYF
TRBD2	TRBJ2-3	TRBV2	NA	TGTGCCAGCAGCAGGACTAGCGGGGGCCTAAGCACAGATACGCAGTATTTT	CASSRTSGGLSTDTQYF
NA	TRBJ1-1	TRBV10-3	NA	TGTGCCATCAGTGAAACAGGGTGGAACACTGAAGCTTTCTTT	CAISETGWNTEAFF
NA	TRBJ2-7	TRBV29-1	NA	TGCAGCGTTTCCCCTTTCGGACAGTCCTACGAGCAGTACTTC	CSVSPFGQSYEQYF
NA	TRBJ1-2	TRBV7-9	NA	TGTGCCAGCAGCTTAGCGTTACAGAGCCATGGCTACACCTTC	CASSLALQSHGYTF
NA	TRBJ1-4	TRBV11-2	NA	TGTGCCAGCAGCCGAGGACAGATTGCAACTAATGAAAAACTGTTTTTT	CASSRGQIATNEKLFF
TRBD2	TRBJ2-1	TRBV6-4	many	TGTGCCACCAGTAGCGGGGAGAAAGGGGAGCAGTTCTTC	CATSSGEKGEQFF
TRBD1	TRBJ2-4	TRBV3-1/TRBV3-2	NA	TGTGCCAGCAGCCAAGATTTAGGGACAGGGGAATTCCTAGCCAAAAACATTCAGTACTTC	CASSQDLGTGEFLAKNIQYF
NA	TRBJ1-1	TRBV11-2	NA	TGTGCCAGCAGCACCCCAGGGAGGGCGAACACTGAAGCTTTCTTT	CASSTPGRANTEAFF
NA	TRBJ2-5	TRBV21-1	NA	TGTGCCAGCAATTCTAGCGGGGGCCAAGAGACCCAGTACTTC	CASNSSGGQETQYF
TRBD2	TRBJ2-7	TRBV6-5	NA	TGTGCCAGCAGTTATCGGGGGGACGAGCAGTACTTC	CASSYRGDEQYF
NA	TRBJ1-1	TRBV30	NA	TGTGCCTGGGGGGGCGGGCCAGAAGCTTTCTTT	CAWGGGPEAFF
TRBD2	TRBJ2-7	TRBV5-4	NA	TGTGCCAGCAGCTCTTTAAGCGGGGGCCTCTACGAGCAGTACTTC	CASSSLSGGLYEQYF
NA	TRBJ2-7	TRBV30	NA	TGTGCCTGGAGGGACAGCGGATACTACGAGCAGTACTTC	CAWRDSGYYEQYF
TRBD1	TRBJ1-6	TRBV7-2	NA	TGTGCCAGCAGCAGGGACAGGGGATACCGCTCACCCCTCCACTTT	CASSRDRGYRSPLHF
NA	TRBJ2-7	TRBV15	NA	TGTGCCACCAGCAAGGGGGGGGCGGACATACTGGAGCAGTACTTC	CATSKGGADILEQYF
NA	TRBJ2-2	TRBV5-4	NA	TGTGCCAGCAGCTCTGGGGTGCAGGGGAGCACCGGGGAGCTGTTTTTT	CASSSGVQGSTGELFF
NA	TRBJ2-3	TRBV6-1	NA	TGTGCCAGCAGTGAAAAAGCGGCCACAGATACGCAGTATTTT	CASSEKAATDTQYF
TRBD2	TRBJ2-1	TRBV5-1	NA	TGCGCCAGCAGTTCAGGACTAGCGGGACCCAATGAGCAGTTCTTC	CASSSGLAGPNEQFF
TRBD1	TRBJ2-1	TRBV15	NA	TGTGCCACCAGCAGAGATATGGGGACAGCCTACAATGAGCAGTTCTTC	CATSRDMGTAYNEQFF
NA	TRBJ2-2	TRBV7-2	NA	TGTGCCAGCAGCGTGTTGGGGCGGGGATGGACCGGGGAGCTGTTTTTT	CASSVLGRGWTGELFF
TRBD1	TRBJ2-7	TRBV30	NA	TGTGCCTGGAGTGATCCGACAGGGCTAATCTACGAGCAGTACTTC	CAWSDPTGLIYEQYF
NA	TRBJ2-2	TRBV5-1	NA	TGCGCCAGCAGCTCAGGGTCCGGGGAGCTGTTTTTT	CASSSGSGELFF
TRBD1	TRBJ2-7	TRBV19	NA	TGTGCCAGTAGCCAGGGGTGGGCAGGGGGAACCTACGAGCAGTACTTC	CASSQGWAGGTYEQYF
NA	TRBJ1-3	TRBV28	once	TGTGCCAGCAGTTTATTAGGGGGAGGAAACACCATATATTTT	CASSLLGGGNTIYF
TRBD2	TRBJ2-1	TRBV19	once	TGTGCCAGTAGCGCGGGGGAGTACAATGAGCAGTTCTTC	CASSAGEYNEQFF
NA	TRBJ1-5	TRBV19	NA	TGTGCCAGTAGTATAGGTCGGGGGGAGGGTTTTAAGAGCAATCAGCCCCAGCATTTT	CASSIGRGEGFKSNQPQHF
TRBD1	TRBJ1-6	TRBV27	NA	TGTGCCAGCAGTCCGACAGGGAAGGCCGGTTCACCCCTCCACTTT	CASSPTGKAGSPLHF
NA	TRBJ1-2	TRBV15	NA	TGTGCCACCAGCGGCCCAAGACAGGCTTCCCGTATATATGGCTACACCTTC	CATSGPRQASRIYGYTF
NA	TRBJ1-2	TRBV19	few	TGTGCCAGTGGGAGCACCTATAACTATGGCTACACCTTC	CASGSTYNYGYTF